The T cell receptor beta chain under discussion was sequenced for a study of shared clonotypes between healthy human individuals. Clones were sequenced by immunoSEQ multiplex PCR, and TCRdb holds only the in-frame ones, with some missing. The data contain 950,000 to 1,100,000 clones, around three quarters of them singletons. The CDR3 covers 15 residues. CDR1 is SGHVS and CDR2 is FQNEAQ in the germline V gene. Between the trimmed V and J ends, which lost 0 bases and 2 bases, there was a span of 9 bases. This sequence originates from a man aged 18 to 30 in good health. Some clones in this sample may be carry-over from other donors' samples. Sequenced sample: memory CD4+ T cells from PBMCs. Subset meaning: CD45RA-negative fraction. This chain uses TRBV7-8 with TRBJ2-3; D is uncertain. Written as DNA, the CDR3 is TGTGCCAGCAGCTTAGCGGGCAGCTACACAGATACGCAGTATTTT. Protein product: CASSLAGSYTDTQYF.